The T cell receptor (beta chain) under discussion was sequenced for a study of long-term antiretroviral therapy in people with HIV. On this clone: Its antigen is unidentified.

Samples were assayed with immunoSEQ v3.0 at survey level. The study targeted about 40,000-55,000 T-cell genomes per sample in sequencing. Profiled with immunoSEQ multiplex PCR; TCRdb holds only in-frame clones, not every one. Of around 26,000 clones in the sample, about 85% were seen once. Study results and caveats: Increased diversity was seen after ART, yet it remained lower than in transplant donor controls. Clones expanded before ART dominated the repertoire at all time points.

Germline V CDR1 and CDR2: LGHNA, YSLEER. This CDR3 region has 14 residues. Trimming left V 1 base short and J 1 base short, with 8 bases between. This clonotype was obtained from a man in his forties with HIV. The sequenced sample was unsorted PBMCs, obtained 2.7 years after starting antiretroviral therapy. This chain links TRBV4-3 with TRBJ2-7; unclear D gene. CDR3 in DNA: TGCGCCAGCAGCCAAGTTGAAGGATCCTACGAGCAGTACTTC. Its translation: CASSQVEGSYEQYF.